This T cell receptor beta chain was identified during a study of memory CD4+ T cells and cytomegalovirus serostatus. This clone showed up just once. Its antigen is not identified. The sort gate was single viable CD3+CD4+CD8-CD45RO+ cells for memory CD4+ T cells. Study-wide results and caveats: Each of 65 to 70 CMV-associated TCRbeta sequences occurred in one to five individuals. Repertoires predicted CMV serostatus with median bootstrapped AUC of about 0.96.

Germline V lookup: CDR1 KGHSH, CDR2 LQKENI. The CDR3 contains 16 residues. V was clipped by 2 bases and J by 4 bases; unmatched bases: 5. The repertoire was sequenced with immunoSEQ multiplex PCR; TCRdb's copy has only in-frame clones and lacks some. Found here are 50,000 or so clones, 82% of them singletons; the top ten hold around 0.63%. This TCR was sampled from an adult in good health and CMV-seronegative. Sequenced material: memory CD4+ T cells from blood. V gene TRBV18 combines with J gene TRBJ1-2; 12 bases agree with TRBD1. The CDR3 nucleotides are TGTGCCAGCTCACCAACCGGGACAGGGGGCGTCTATGGCTACACCTTC. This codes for CASSPTGTGGVYGYTF.